Described below is a single T cell receptor beta chain sequence and its context. Antigen unknown. Every patient experienced relapse after autologous stem cell transplantation, and brentuximab vedotin exposure varied. From thawed PBMCs, magnetic negative selection was used to isolate the CD8+ T cells. Best response was recorded as complete response, partial response or progressive disease. This record comes from a study of PD-1 blockade in classical Hodgkin lymphoma. V lost 0 bases, J lost 4 bases, and 16 bases lay in between. The CDR3 spans 16 residues. Germline V gene lookup returns CDR1 SQVTM and CDR2 ANQGSEA. Assay: immunoSEQ multiplex PCR; the TCRdb copy retains only in-frame clones and omits some. Among around 450 clones listed, about three quarters were seen once. Whole-study results and caveats: According to reports, newly diagnosed patients had lower baseline TCR diversity than healthy donors, and relapsed/refractory patients had lower baseline TCR diversity still. It was CD4+ TCR diversity, not CD8+, that rose significantly by C4D1.

The sequencing used CD8+ T cells from blood, collected at baseline. This chain connects TRBV29-1 to TRBJ2-1; either TRBD1 or TRBD2 may fit D (5 bases each). This receptor was taken from a human donor with classical Hodgkin lymphoma. The CDR3, as DNA: TGCAGCGTTGAAGATCTCTGGGGACCAACTTACAATGAGCAGTTCTTC. Protein: CSVEDLWGPTYNEQFF.